Reported below is one T cell receptor beta chain. The antigen remains unidentified. This sample is part of a study of cytomegalovirus exposure and HLA in healthy donors. Study background: A data release that came early held roughly 90 million unique TCRs from HLA-typed donors.

The PCR made use of 60 Vbeta and 13 Jbeta primers. The assay was immunoSEQ multiplex PCR, and TCRdb's table has in-frame clones only and misses some. The sample has some 110,000 clones, about 76% seen once. The CDR3 is 17 residues long. Germline loops: CDR1 MGHRA, CDR2 YSYEKL. The V end lost 2 bases, the J end lost 0 bases, and 11 bases lay between the germline ends. Findings and limits, study-wide: Analyses of presence/absence relied on an assumption of roughly uniform sequencing depth across donors. Several of the most significant clusters appeared, in a later analysis, to be linked to common viral pathogens.

The J gene is TRBJ2-6, the V gene TRBV4-1; D may be TRBD2 (6 bases). The sequencing input was PBMCs. The source of this sequence is a man aged 25-40 years in good health and CMV-seropositive. Written as DNA, the CDR3 is TGCGCCAGCAGCCAACGGTCCGGGGGCTCTGGGGCCAACGTCCTGACTTTC. The encoded protein is CASSQRSGGSGANVLTF.